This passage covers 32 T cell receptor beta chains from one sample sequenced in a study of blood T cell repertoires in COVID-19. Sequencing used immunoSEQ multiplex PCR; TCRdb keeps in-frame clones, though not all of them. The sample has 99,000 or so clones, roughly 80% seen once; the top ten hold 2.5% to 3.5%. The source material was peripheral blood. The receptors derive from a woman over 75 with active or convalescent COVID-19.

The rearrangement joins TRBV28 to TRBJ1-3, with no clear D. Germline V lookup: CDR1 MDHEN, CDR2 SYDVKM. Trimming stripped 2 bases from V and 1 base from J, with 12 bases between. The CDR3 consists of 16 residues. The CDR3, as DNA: TGTGCCAGCAGTTTAACCCCTCTAGTGTCTGGAAACACCATATATTTT. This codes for CASSLTPLVSGNTIYF.

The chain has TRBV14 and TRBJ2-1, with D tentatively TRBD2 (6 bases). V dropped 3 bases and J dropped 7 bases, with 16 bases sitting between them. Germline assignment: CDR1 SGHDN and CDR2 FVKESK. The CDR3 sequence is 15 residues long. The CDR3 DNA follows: TGTGCCAGCAGCCATGGGGGGTCGGTGTTGAATGAGCAGTTCTTC. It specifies CASSHGGSVLNEQFF.

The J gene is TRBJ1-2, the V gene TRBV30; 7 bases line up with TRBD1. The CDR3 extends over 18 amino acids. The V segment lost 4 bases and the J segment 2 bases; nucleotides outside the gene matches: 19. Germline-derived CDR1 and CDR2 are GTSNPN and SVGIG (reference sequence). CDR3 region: CAWMHVLTPRGPNYGYTF. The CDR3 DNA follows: TGTGCCTGGATGCACGTTCTGACTCCAAGGGGGCCGAACTATGGCTACACCTTC. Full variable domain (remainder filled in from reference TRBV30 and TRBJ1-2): SQTIHQWPATLVQPVGSPLSLECTVEGTSNPNLYWYRQAAGRGLQLLFYSVGIGQISSEVPQNLSASRPQDRQFILSSKKLLLSDSGFYLCAWMHVLTPRGPNYGYTFGSGTRLTVV.

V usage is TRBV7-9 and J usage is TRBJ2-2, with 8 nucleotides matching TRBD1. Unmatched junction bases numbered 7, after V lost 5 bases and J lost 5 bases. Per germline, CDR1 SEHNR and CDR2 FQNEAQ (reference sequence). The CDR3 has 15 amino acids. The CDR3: CASSPGQGGTGELFF. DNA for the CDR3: TGTGCCAGCAGCCCCGGACAGGGTGGAACCGGGGAGCTGTTTTTT. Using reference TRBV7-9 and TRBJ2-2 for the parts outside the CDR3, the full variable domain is DTGVSQNPRHKITKRGQNVTFRCDPISEHNRLYWYRQTLGQGPEFLTYFQNEAQLEKSRLLSDRFSAERPKGSFSTLEIQRTEQGDSAMYLCASSPGQGGTGELFFGEGSRLTVL.

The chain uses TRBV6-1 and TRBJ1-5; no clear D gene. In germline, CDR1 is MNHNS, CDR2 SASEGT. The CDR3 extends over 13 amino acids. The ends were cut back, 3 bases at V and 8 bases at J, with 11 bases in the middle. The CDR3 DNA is TGTGCCAGCAGTGAGTCGGGTATTGAGCCCCAGCATTTT. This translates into CASSESGIEPQHF.

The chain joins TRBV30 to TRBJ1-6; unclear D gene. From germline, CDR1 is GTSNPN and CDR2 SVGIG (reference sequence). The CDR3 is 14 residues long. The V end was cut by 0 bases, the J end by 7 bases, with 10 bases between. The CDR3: CAWSVTSLNSPLHF. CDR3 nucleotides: TGTGCCTGGAGTGTAACGTCGCTAAATTCACCCCTCCACTTT.

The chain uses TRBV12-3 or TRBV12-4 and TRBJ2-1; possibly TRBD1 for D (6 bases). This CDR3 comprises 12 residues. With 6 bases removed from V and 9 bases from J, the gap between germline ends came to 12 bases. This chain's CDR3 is CASRSTGGEQFF. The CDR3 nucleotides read TGTGCCAGCAGGTCGACAGGAGGTGAGCAGTTCTTC.

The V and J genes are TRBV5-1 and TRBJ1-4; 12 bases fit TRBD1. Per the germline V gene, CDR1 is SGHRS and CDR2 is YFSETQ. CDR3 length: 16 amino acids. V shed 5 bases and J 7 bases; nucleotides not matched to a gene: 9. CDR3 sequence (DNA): TGCGCCAGCAGATTTATGGGGACAGGGGGCGGTGAAAAACTGTTTTTT. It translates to CASRFMGTGGGEKLFF. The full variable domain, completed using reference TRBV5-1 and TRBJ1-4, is KAGVTQTPRYLIKTRGQQVTLSCSPISGHRSVSWYQQTPGQGLQFLFEYFSETQRNKGNFPGRFSGRQFSNSRSEMNVSTLELGDSALYLCASRFMGTGGGEKLFFGSGTQLSVL.

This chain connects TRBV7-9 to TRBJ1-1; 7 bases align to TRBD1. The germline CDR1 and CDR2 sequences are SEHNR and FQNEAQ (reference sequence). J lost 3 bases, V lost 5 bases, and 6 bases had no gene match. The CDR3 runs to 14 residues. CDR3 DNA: TGTGCCAGCAGCGCACAGGGGAGGCACACTGAAGCTTTCTTT. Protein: CASSAQGRHTEAFF.

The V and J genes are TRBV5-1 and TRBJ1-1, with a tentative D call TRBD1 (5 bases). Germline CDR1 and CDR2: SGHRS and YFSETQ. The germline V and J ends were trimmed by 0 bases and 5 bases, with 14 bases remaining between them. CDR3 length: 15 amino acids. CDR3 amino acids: CASSLGDSRETEAFF. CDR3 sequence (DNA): TGCGCCAGCAGCTTGGGGGACTCCCGAGAAACTGAAGCTTTCTTT.

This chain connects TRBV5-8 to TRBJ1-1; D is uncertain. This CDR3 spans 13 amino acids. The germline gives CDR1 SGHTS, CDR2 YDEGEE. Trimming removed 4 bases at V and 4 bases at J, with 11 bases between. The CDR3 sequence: CASSHQAGTEAFF. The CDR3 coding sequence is TGTGCCAGCAGCCACCAAGCCGGCACTGAAGCTTTCTTT.

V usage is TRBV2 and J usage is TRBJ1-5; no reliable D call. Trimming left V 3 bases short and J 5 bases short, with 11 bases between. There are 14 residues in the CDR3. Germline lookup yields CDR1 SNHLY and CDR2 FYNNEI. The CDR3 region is CASSDRLSDQPQHF. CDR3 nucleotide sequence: TGTGCCAGCAGTGACAGGTTATCCGATCAGCCCCAGCATTTT.

The DNA for the CDR3 is TGTGCCAGCAGTTGGGACAGGGGGACCTACGAGCAGTACTTC. It specifies CASSWDRGTYEQYF. The V and J genes are TRBV6-5 and TRBJ2-7, with 11 bases that match TRBD1. After removal of 4 bases from V and 2 bases from J, the junction contained 1 base not matched to a gene. The CDR3 extends over 14 amino acids. Germline CDR1 is MNHEY and CDR2 is SVGAGI.

In DNA form, the CDR3 reads TGTGCCAGCAGCTACGACAGGGCTCCCTACAATGAGCAGTTCTTC. It encodes CASSYDRAPYNEQFF. The gene calls are TRBV7-3 and TRBJ2-1; TRBD1 aligns across 7 bases. The CDR3 length is 15 residues. The germline CDR1 and CDR2 sequences are SGHTA and FQGTGA. V shed 4 bases, J shed 2 bases, and the junction held 5 bases outside the gene matches. Full variable domain (outside the CDR3, taken from reference TRBV7-3 and TRBJ2-1): GAGVSQTPSNKVTEKGKYVELRCDPISGHTALYWYRQSLGQGPEFLIYFQGTGAADDSGLPNDRFFAVRPEGSVSTLKIQRTERGDSAVYLCASSYDRAPYNEQFFGPGTRLTVL.

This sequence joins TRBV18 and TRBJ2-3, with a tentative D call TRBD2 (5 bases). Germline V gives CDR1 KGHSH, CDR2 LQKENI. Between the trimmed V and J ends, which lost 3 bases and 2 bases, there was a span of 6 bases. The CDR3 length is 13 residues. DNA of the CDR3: TGTGCCAGCTCACCCGGACTCACAGATACGCAGTATTTT. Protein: CASSPGLTDTQYF.

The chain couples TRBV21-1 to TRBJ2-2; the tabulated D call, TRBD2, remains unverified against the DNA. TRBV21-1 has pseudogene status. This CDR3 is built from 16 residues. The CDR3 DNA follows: TGTGCCAGCAGCAAAGGGTCCGGGGGAAGAACCGGGGAGCTGTTTTTT. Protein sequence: CASSKGSGGRTGELFF.

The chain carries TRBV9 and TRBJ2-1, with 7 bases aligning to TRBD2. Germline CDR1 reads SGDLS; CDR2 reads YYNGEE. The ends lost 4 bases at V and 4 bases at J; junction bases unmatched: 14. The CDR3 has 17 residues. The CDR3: CASSKIAGSYLYNEQFF. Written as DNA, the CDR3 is TGTGCCAGCAGCAAAATAGCGGGCTCTTACCTTTACAATGAGCAGTTCTTC.

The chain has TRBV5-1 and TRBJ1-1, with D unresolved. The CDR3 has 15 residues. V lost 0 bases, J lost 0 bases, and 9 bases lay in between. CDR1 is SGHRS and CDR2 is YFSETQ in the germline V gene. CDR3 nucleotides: TGCGCCAGCAGCTTGGCCTTGGGCTTGAACACTGAAGCTTTCTTT. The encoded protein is CASSLALGLNTEAFF.

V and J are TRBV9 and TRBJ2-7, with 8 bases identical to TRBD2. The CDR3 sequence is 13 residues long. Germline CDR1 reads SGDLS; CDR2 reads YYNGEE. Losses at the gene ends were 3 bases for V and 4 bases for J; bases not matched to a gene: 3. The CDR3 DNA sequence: TGTGCCAGCAGCGAGGGGACTAGGTACGAGCAGTACTTC. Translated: CASSEGTRYEQYF.

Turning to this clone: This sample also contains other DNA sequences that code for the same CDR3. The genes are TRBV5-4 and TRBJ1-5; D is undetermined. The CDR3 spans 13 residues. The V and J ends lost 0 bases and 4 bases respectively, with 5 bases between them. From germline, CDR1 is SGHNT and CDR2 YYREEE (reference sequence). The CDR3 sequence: CASSLAGNQPQHF. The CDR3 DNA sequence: TGTGCCAGCAGCTTGGCGGGGAATCAGCCCCAGCATTTT. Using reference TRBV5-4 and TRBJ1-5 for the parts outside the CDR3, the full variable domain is ETGVTQSPTHLIKTRGQQVTLRCSSQSGHNTVSWYQQALGQGPQFIFQYYREEENGRGNFPPRFSGLQFPNYSSELNVNALELDDSALYLCASSLAGNQPQHFGDGTRLSIL.

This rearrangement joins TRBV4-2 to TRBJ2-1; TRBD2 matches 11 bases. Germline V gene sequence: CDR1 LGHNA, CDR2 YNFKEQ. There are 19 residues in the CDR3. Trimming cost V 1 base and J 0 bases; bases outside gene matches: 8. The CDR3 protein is CASSQVNSGGVNSYNEQFF. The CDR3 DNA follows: TGTGCCAGCAGCCAAGTTAATAGCGGGGGGGTCAACTCCTACAATGAGCAGTTCTTC.

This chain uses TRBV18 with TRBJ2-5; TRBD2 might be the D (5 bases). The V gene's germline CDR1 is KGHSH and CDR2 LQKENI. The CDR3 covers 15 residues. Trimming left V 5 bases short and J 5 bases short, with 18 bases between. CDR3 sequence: CASSERSGSGETQYF. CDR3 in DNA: TGTGCCAGCTCAGAACGATCGGGATCGGGGGAGACCCAGTACTTC.

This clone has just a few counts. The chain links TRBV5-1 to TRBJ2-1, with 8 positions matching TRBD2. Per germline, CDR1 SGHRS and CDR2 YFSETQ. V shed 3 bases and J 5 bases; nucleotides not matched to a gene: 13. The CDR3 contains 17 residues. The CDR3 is CASSSFGLAPGNNEQFF. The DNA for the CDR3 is TGCGCCAGCAGCTCCTTCGGACTAGCTCCAGGAAACAATGAGCAGTTCTTC.

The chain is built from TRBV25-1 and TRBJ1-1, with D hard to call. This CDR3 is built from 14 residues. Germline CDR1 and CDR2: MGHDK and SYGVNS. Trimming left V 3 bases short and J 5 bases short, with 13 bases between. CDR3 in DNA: TGTGCCAGCAGTGAGGAGGGTCTGTGGACTGAAGCTTTCTTT. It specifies CASSEEGLWTEAFF.

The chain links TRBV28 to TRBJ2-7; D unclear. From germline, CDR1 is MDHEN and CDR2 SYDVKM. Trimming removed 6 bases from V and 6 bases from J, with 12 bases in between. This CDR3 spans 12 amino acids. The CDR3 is CASRTSRIEQYF. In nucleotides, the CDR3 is TGTGCCAGCAGAACATCGCGGATCGAGCAGTACTTC.

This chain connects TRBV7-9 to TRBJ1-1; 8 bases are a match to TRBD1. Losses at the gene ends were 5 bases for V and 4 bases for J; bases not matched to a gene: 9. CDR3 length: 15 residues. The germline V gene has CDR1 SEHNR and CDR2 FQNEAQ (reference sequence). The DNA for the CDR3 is TGTGCCAGCAGCCGAATCGACAGGGGAGGCACTGAAGCTTTCTTT. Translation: CASSRIDRGGTEAFF.

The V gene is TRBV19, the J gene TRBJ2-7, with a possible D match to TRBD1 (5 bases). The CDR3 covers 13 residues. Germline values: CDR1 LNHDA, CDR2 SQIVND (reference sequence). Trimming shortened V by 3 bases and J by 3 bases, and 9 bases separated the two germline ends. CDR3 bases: TGTGCCAGTAGTATGGGGCATTACTACGAGCAGTACTTC. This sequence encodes CASSMGHYYEQYF. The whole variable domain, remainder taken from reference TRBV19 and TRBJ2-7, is DGGITQSPKYLFRKEGQNVTLSCEQNLNHDAMYWYRQDPGQGLRLIYYSQIVNDFQKGDIAEGYSVSREKKESFPLTVTSAQKNPTAFYLCASSMGHYYEQYFGPGTRLTVT.

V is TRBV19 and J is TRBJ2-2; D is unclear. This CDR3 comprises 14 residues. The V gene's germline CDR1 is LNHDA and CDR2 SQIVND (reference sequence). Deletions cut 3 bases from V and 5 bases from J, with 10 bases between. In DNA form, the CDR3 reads TGTGCCAGTAGTATTATATTCCGGACCGGGGAGCTGTTTTTT. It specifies CASSIIFRTGELFF.

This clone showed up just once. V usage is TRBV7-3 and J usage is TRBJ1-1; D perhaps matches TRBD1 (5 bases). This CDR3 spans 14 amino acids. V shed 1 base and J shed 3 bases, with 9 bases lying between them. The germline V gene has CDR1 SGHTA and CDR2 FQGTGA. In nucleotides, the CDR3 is TGTGCCAGCAGCTTAAGTCAGGGTTACACTGAAGCTTTCTTT. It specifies CASSLSQGYTEAFF.

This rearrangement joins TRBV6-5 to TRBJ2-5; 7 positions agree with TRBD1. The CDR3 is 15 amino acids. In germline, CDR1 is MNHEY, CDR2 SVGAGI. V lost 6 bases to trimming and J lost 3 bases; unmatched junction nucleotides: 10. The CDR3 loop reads CASRPWDSRKETQYF. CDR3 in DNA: TGTGCCAGCAGGCCCTGGGACAGTAGAAAAGAGACCCAGTACTTC.

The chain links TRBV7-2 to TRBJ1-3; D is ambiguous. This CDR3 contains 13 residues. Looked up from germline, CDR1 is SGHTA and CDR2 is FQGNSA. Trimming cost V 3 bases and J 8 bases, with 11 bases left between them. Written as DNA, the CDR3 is TGTGCCAGCAGCTTTAGCCCGGGAGACACCATATATTTT. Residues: CASSFSPGDTIYF.

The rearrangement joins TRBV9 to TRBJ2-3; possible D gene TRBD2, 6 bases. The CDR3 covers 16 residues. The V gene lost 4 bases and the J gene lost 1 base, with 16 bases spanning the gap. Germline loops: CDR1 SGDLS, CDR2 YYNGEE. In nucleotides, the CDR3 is TGTGCCAGCAGCCCCTTCGGAGGGGCTGGCACAGATACGCAGTATTTT. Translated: CASSPFGGAGTDTQYF.